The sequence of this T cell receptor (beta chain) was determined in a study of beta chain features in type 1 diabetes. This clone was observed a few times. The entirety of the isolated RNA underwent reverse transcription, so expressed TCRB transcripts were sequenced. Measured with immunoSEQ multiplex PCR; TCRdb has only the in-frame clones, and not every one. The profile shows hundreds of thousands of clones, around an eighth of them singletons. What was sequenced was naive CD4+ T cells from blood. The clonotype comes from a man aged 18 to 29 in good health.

The DNA of the CDR3 is TGTGCCAGCAGTTTACGACTAGGGGATCAGCCCCAGCATTTT. Translation gives CASSLRLGDQPQHF. The genes are TRBV28 and TRBJ1-5, with TRBD1 as a possible D gene (5 bases). Germline CDR1 is MDHEN and CDR2 is SYDVKM. V was shortened by 2 bases and J by 5 bases, with 10 bases between the two germline ends. CDR3 length: 14 residues.